This is a list of T cell receptor beta chains from one sample in a study of blood T cell repertoires in COVID-19. Clones were read by immunoSEQ multiplex PCR, and TCRdb kept only the in-frame ones, dropping some. Here the sample spans fewer than 150,000 clones, around 87% being singletons. The material sequenced was peripheral blood. These TCRs come from a woman between 50 and 59 years old who had recovered from COVID-19. Both conserved end residues are part of each CDR3. D genes are given only for firm matches. Clone size is given for some rows only: seen once, a few or many times, or a class if the clone is expanded.

>-|TRBJ2-1|TRBV19|-
CASSIGLGRDNEQFF
TGTGCCAGTAGTATAGGCTTGGGCAGAGACAATGAGCAGTTCTTC
>-|TRBJ1-5|TRBV6-5|-
CASTGVYSNQPQHF
TGTGCCAGCACGGGAGTATATAGCAATCAGCCCCAGCATTTT
>once|TRBJ2-7|TRBV18|TRBD2
CASSGGLAGLDPYEQYF
TGTGCCAGCTCAGGGGGACTAGCGGGGCTTGATCCCTACGAGCAGTACTTC
>once|TRBJ1-2|TRBV6-1|TRBD1
CASSAQGAAANYGYTF
TGTGCCAGCAGTGCTCAGGGGGCGGCAGCTAACTATGGCTACACCTTC
>-|TRBJ1-5|TRBV15|-
CATNPGGEVAQPQHF
TGTGCCACCAATCCGGGGGGTGAGGTGGCTCAGCCCCAGCATTTT
>-|TRBJ1-5|TRBV2|TRBD1
CASSSGQGGVSQPQHF
TGTGCCAGCAGTTCGGGACAGGGCGGGGTCAGTCAGCCCCAGCATTTT
>-|TRBJ1-2|TRBV3-1/TRBV3-2|TRBD1
CASSRIEQGLGYGYTF
TGTGCCAGCAGCCGAATCGAACAGGGGCTCGGCTATGGCTACACCTTC
>-|TRBJ1-1|TRBV13|TRBD1
CASRISDRVENTEAFF
TGTGCCAGCAGAATATCGGACAGGGTGGAGAACACTGAAGCTTTCTTT
>-|TRBJ2-3|TRBV2|TRBD2
CASRLAGPGDTQYF
TGTGCCAGCAGACTAGCGGGGCCGGGAGATACGCAGTATTTT
>-|TRBJ2-3|TRBV3-1/TRBV3-2|-
CASSQGPGEDTQYF
TGTGCCAGCAGCCAGGGGCCGGGAGAAGATACGCAGTATTTT
>-|TRBJ1-3|TRBV12-5|TRBD1
CASGPDRERGPSGNTIYF
TGTGCTAGTGGTCCCGACAGGGAGCGAGGCCCTTCTGGAAACACCATATATTTT
>-|TRBJ2-7|TRBV4-2|-
CASSQAISGFNEQYF
TGTGCCAGCAGCCAAGCAATATCGGGGTTTAACGAGCAGTACTTC
>-|TRBJ1-5|TRBV19|-
CASSTGSDQPQHF
TGTGCCAGTAGTACGGGTTCCGATCAGCCCCAGCATTTT
>-|TRBJ2-7|TRBV18|-
CASSQEGYEQYF
TGTGCCAGCTCTCAGGAGGGGTACGAGCAGTACTTC
>few|TRBJ2-5|TRBV23-1|TRBD2
CASSPPRIAGEETQYF
TGCGCCAGCAGTCCCCCGAGAATAGCGGGGGAAGAGACCCAGTACTTC
>-|TRBJ2-7|TRBV27|-
CASRPGQIYEQYF
TGTGCCAGCAGACCGGGACAAATCTACGAGCAGTACTTC
>few|TRBJ2-2|TRBV5-6|TRBD2
CASSSNGLAGTGELFF
TGTGCCAGCAGTTCTAATGGGCTAGCGGGGACCGGGGAGCTGTTTTTT
>-|TRBJ2-5|TRBV7-9|TRBD2
CASSLGTGLAGGETQYF
TGTGCCAGCAGCCTAGGAACGGGACTAGCGGGAGGAGAGACCCAGTACTTC
>many|TRBJ2-1|TRBV19|TRBD2
CASSPYPTSGGYNEQFF
TGTGCCAGTAGTCCATACCCGACTAGCGGGGGTTACAATGAGCAGTTCTTC
>few|TRBJ1-1|TRBV6-4|-
CASSDSSRGTEAFF
TGTGCCAGCAGTGACTCGAGCCGGGGCACTGAAGCTTTCTTT
>-|TRBJ2-2|TRBV5-8|TRBD1
CASSSYSGTDNTGELFF
TGTGCCAGCAGCTCTTACTCCGGGACAGACAACACCGGGGAGCTGTTTTTT
>few|TRBJ2-5|TRBV27|-
CASSSRGSPRWETQYF
TGTGCCAGCAGTTCTCGAGGATCTCCCCGGTGGGAGACCCAGTACTTC
>-|TRBJ1-1|TRBV11-3|TRBD1
CASRLGQGASFTEAFF
TGTGCCAGCAGACTCGGACAGGGGGCTTCGTTCACTGAAGCTTTCTTT
>-|TRBJ2-2|TRBV11-2|TRBD1
CASLRIRTGGNTGELFF
TGTGCCAGCCTTAGGATCCGGACAGGGGGGAACACCGGGGAGCTGTTTTTT
>-|TRBJ2-5|TRBV2|TRBD1
CASSTDRARETQYF
TGTGCCAGCAGTACTGACAGGGCGCGAGAGACCCAGTACTTC
>-|TRBJ2-2|TRBV5-5|TRBD1
CASSRQGANLNTGELFF
TGTGCCAGCAGCAGACAGGGGGCGAATCTGAACACCGGGGAGCTGTTTTTT
>-|TRBJ2-5|TRBV27|TRBD1
CASSPGFGQGTQYF
TGTGCCAGCAGTCCGGGCTTTGGACAGGGGACCCAGTACTTC
>-|TRBJ1-1|TRBV14|TRBD1
CASSHIQGGTEAFF
TGTGCCAGCAGCCACATACAGGGGGGCACTGAAGCTTTCTTT
>-|TRBJ1-1|TRBV7-9|-
CASSLNLVNTEAFF
TGTGCCAGCAGCTTAAATCTAGTGAACACTGAAGCTTTCTTT
>-|TRBJ1-4|TRBV29-1|-
CSAAQKNGVGKLFF
TGCAGCGCCGCTCAGAAGAACGGAGTTGGAAAACTGTTTTTT
>once|TRBJ2-1|TRBV27|TRBD2
CASSTYTRGLAGGFHSYNEQFF
TGTGCCAGCAGCACCTATACAAGGGGACTAGCGGGAGGTTTCCACTCCTACAATGAGCAGTTCTTC
>-|TRBJ1-1|TRBV2|TRBD1
CASSRDRGRGTEAFF
TGTGCCAGCAGCCGGGACAGGGGGCGCGGGACTGAAGCTTTCTTT
>once|TRBJ1-1|TRBV29-1|-
CSVGGLNTEAFF
TGCAGCGTTGGAGGGTTGAACACTGAAGCTTTCTTT
>once|TRBJ2-3|TRBV5-1|TRBD1
CASSLVGQGLTSTDTQYF
TGCGCCAGCAGCTTGGTTGGACAGGGCCTAACTAGCACAGATACGCAGTATTTT
>-|TRBJ2-7|TRBV7-9|-
CAGGRNSYEQYF
TGTGCCGGCGGGCGGAACTCCTACGAGCAGTACTTC
>few|TRBJ1-2|TRBV13|-
CASSSQGLDYGYTF
TGTGCCAGCAGCTCACAGGGATTGGACTATGGCTACACCTTC
>-|TRBJ1-6|TRBV4-1|-
CASSQGGFPGAPLHF
TGCGCCAGCAGCCAAGGAGGGTTCCCAGGGGCACCCCTCCACTTT
>-|TRBJ2-1|TRBV27|TRBD1
CASGQGSINEQFF
TGTGCCAGCGGACAGGGTTCTATTAATGAGCAGTTCTTC
>-|TRBJ1-4|TRBV2|-
CASSDVQANEKLFF
TGTGCCAGCAGTGATGTTCAGGCTAATGAAAAACTGTTTTTT
>once|TRBJ2-7|TRBV11-2|TRBD1
CASSVRDRSTTEYF
TGTGCCAGCAGCGTCCGGGACAGATCCACGACGGAGTACTTC
>-|TRBJ1-2|TRBV2|-
CASSPGGGYGYTF
TGTGCCAGCAGTCCCGGGGGGGGCTATGGCTACACCTTC
>-|TRBJ2-3|TRBV29-1|TRBD2
CSGVPSGLTDTQYF
TGCAGCGGCGTACCTAGCGGCCTCACAGATACGCAGTATTTT
>-|TRBJ1-2|TRBV27|-
CASSSGLYNYGYTF
TGTGCCAGCAGTTCGGGACTGTATAACTATGGCTACACCTTC
>-|TRBJ1-1|TRBV30|-
CAWSVLGPTMNTEAFF
TGTGCCTGGAGTGTATTGGGCCCTACGATGAACACTGAAGCTTTCTTT
>-|TRBJ2-7|TRBV11-3|-
CASSTRKTSYEQYF
TGTGCCAGCAGTACCAGAAAGACATCCTACGAGCAGTACTTC